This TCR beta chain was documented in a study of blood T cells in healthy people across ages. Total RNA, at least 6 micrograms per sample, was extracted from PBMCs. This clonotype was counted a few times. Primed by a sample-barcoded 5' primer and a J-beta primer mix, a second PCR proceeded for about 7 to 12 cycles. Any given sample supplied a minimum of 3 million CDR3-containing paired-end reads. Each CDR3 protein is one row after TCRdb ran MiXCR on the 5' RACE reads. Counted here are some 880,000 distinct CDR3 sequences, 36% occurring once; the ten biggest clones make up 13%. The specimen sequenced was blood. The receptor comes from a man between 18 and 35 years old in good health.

This CDR3 reads CASSPVGQGLAKNIQYF. CDR3 bases: TGCGCCAGCAGCCCTGTAGGACAGGGGCTAGCCAAAAACATTCAGTACTTC. This sequence joins TRBV5-1 and TRBJ2-4, with 9 bases aligning to TRBD1. Trimming cost V 4 bases and J 0 bases; bases outside gene matches: 8. The CDR3 extends over 17 amino acids. Germline CDR1 is SGHRS and CDR2 is YFSETQ.